This entry is about one T cell receptor (beta chain). What antigen it recognizes has not been identified. No clone much larger than this one lies a single base away; base qualities are absent. This sample was included in a study of technical replicates of blood from several donors (dated by TCRdb to 2016 to 2017). Ends trimmed: V by 1 base, J by 2 bases; bases unmatched to a gene: 5. CDR1 and CDR2 are read off the germline V gene as MNHNS and SASEGT. Inclusive of the bounding cysteine and phenylalanine, the CDR3 is 16 residues long. Solely the CDR3 DNA is kept, with 48 bases framed from the first base. Receptors were amplified or captured by the immunoSEQ multiplex PCR assay. In its TCRdb copy, this immuneACCESS table keeps in-frame sequences only and misses some clones. Where compared with another copy, unresolved V genes explain less than half of these, and the others have no known cause. For this sample there are tens of thousands of clones; 90% to 95% appear just once. Together, the top ten hold roughly 0.26% of the sample.

The sequence joins TRBV6-1 to TRBJ1-1; TRBD1 agrees with 9 junctional bases. This TCR was sampled from a human donor in good health. Sequenced sample: T cells isolated from PBMCs. The CDR3 corresponds to CASSEGDRVRNTEAFF. The DNA sequence is given as TGTGCCAGCAGTGAAGGGGACAGGGTGCGAAACACTGAAGCTTTCTTT.